The entry below gives a single TCR beta chain sequence along with its context. This record comes from a study of T cell changes during pregnancy in multiple sclerosis. Data came from immunoSEQ multiplex PCR; TCRdb stores just in-frame clones and leaves some out. The table lists more than 25,000 clones, about nine tenths of them singletons, with approximately 10% in the top ten. The CDR3 loop spans 11 amino acids. The germline V gene encodes CDR1 ENHRY and CDR2 SYGVKD. The V end lost 8 bases, the J end lost 6 bases, and 8 bases lay between the germline ends. Sequencing was performed on CD8+ T cells from peripheral blood mononuclear cells, taken in the third trimester of pregnancy. The clonotype comes from a female donor with multiple sclerosis, enrolled in a pregnancy study. This chain links TRBV10-3 with TRBJ2-1; D remains unclear. CDR3 DNA sequence: TGTGCCATCCGACTGGGCAATGAGCAGTTCTTC. This translates into CAIRLGNEQFF.